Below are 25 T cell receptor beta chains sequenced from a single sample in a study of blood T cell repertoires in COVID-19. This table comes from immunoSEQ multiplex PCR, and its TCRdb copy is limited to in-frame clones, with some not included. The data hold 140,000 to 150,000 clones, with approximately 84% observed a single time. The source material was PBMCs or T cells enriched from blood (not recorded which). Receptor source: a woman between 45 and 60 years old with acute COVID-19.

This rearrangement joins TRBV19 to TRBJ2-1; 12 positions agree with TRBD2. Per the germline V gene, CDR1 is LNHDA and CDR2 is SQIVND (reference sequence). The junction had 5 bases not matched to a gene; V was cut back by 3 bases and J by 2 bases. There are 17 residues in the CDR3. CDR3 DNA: TGTGCCAGTAGTATTCAAGGACTAGCGGGGCCCTACAATGAGCAGTTCTTC. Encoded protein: CASSIQGLAGPYNEQFF.

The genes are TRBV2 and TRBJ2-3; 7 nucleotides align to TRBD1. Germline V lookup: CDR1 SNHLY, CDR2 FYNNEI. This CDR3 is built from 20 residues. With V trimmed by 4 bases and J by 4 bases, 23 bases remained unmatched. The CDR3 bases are TGTGCCAGCAGTGTAAAGACAGGGTTCGAGAATCCTCGGTGGGCAGATACGCAGTATTTT. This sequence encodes CASSVKTGFENPRWADTQYF. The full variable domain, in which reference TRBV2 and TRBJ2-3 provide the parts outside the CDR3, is EPEVTQTPSHQVTQMGQEVILRCVPISNHLYFYWYRQILGQKVEFLVSFYNNEISEKSEIFDDQFSVERPDGSNFTLKIRSTKLEDSAMYFCASSVKTGFENPRWADTQYFGPGTRLTVL.

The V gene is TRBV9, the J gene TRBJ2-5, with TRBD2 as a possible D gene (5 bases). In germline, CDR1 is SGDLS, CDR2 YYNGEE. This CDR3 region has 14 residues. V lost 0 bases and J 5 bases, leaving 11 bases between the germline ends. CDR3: CASSVASSPETQYF. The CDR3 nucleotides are TGTGCCAGCAGCGTAGCTTCTAGCCCGGAGACCCAGTACTTC.

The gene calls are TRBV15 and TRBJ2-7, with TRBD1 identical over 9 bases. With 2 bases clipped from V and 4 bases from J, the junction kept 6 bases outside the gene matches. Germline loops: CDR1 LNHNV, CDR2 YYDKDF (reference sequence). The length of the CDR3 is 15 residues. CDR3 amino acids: CATSRPTGGIYEQYF. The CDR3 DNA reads TGTGCCACCAGCAGACCTACAGGGGGCATTTACGAGCAGTACTTC.

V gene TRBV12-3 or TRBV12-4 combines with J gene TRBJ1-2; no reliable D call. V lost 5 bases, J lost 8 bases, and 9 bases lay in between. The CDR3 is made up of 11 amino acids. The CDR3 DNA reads TGTGCCAGCAGTCTGTTAAGCGGCTACACCTTC. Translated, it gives CASSLLSGYTF.

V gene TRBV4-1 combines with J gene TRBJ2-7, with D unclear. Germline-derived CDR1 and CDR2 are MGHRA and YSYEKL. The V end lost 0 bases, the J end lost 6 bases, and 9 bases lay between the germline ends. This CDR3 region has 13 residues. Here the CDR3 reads CASSQDQTGEQYF. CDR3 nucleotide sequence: TGCGCCAGCAGCCAAGACCAAACCGGCGAGCAGTACTTC.

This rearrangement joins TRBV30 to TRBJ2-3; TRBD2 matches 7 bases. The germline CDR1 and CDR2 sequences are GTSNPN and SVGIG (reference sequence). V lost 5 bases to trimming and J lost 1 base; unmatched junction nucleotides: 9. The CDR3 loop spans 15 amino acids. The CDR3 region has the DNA TGTGCCTGGCGGTTACCAGGACTAGGCACAGATACGCAGTATTTT. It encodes CAWRLPGLGTDTQYF.

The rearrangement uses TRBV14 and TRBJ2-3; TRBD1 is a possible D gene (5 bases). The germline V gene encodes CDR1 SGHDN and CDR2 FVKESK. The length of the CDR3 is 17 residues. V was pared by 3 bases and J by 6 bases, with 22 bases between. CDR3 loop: CASSQWGRWGTWDTQYF. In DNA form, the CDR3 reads TGTGCCAGCAGCCAGTGGGGCAGGTGGGGCACATGGGATACGCAGTATTTT.

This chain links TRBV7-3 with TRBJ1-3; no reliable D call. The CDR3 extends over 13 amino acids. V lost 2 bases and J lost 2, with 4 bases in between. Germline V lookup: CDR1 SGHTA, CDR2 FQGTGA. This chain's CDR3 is CASSLEAGNTIYF. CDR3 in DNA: TGTGCCAGCAGCTTAGAGGCTGGAAACACCATATATTTT. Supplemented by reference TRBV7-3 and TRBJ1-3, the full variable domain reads GAGVSQTPSNKVTEKGKYVELRCDPISGHTALYWYRQSLGQGPEFLIYFQGTGAADDSGLPNDRFFAVRPEGSVSTLKIQRTERGDSAVYLCASSLEAGNTIYFGEGSWLTVV.

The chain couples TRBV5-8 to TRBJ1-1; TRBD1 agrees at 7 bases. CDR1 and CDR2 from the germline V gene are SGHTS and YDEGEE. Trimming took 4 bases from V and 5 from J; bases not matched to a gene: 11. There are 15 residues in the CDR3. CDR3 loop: CASSAPRQGETEAFF. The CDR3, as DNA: TGTGCCAGCAGCGCACCTAGGCAGGGGGAAACTGAAGCTTTCTTT.

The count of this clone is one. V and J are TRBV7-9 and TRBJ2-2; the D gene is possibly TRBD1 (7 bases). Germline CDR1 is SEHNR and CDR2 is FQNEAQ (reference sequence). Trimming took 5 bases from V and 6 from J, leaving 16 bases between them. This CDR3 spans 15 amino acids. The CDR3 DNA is TGTGCCAGCAGCCTGAGACAGGGAGGTCCCGGGGAGCTGTTTTTT. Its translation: CASSLRQGGPGELFF.

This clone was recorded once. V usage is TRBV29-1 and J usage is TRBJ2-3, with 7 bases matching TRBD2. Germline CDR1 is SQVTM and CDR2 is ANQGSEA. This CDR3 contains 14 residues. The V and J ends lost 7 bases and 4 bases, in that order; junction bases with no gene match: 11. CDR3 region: CSAGGGTVPDTQYF. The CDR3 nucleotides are TGCAGCGCGGGGGGTGGGACTGTGCCAGATACGCAGTATTTT.

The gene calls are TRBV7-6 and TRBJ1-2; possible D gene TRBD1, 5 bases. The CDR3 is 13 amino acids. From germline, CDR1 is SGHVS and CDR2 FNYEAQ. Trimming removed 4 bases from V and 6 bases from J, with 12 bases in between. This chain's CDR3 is CASSSRDWNGYTF. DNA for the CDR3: TGTGCCAGCAGCTCCAGGGATTGGAATGGCTACACCTTC.

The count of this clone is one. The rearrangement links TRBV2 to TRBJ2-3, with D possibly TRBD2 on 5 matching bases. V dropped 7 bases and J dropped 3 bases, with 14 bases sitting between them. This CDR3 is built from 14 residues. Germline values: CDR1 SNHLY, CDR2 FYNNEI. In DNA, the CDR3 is TGTGCCAGCAACGCGGGCCAAAGGACAGATACGCAGTATTTT. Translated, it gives CASNAGQRTDTQYF. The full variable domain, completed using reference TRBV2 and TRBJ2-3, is EPEVTQTPSHQVTQMGQEVILRCVPISNHLYFYWYRQILGQKVEFLVSFYNNEISEKSEIFDDQFSVERPDGSNFTLKIRSTKLEDSAMYFCASNAGQRTDTQYFGPGTRLTVL.

CDR3 DNA sequence: TGTGCCAGCAGCCAGCAGGATCAGCCCCAGCATTTT. Translating gives CASSQQDQPQHF. V is TRBV7-8 and J is TRBJ1-5; unclear D gene. Germline assignment: CDR1 SGHVS and CDR2 FQNEAQ. V shed 5 bases and J shed 5 bases, with 7 bases lying between them. The CDR3 is 12 residues long.

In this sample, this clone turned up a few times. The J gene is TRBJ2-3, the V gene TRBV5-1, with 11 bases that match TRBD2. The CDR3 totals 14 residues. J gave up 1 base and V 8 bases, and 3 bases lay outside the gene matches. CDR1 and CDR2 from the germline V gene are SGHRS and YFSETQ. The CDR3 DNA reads TGCGCCAGTCTAGCGGGAGGAGGCACAGATACGCAGTATTTT. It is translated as CASLAGGGTDTQYF. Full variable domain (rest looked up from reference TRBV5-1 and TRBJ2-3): KAGVTQTPRYLIKTRGQQVTLSCSPISGHRSVSWYQQTPGQGLQFLFEYFSETQRNKGNFPGRFSGRQFSNSRSEMNVSTLELGDSALYLCASLAGGGTDTQYFGPGTRLTVL.

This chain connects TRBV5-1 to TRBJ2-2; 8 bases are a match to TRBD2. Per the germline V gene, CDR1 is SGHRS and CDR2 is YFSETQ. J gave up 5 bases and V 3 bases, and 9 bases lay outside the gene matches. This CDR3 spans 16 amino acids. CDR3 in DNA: TGCGCCAGCAGCTCAGCCCTATTAGCGGGGACCGGGGAGCTGTTTTTT. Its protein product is CASSSALLAGTGELFF.

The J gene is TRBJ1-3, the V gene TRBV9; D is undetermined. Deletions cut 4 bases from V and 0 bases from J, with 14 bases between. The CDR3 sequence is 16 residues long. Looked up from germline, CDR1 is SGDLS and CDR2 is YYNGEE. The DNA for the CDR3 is TGTGCCAGCAGCCCTAGTAGAAGTTACTCTGGAAACACCATATATTTT. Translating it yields CASSPSRSYSGNTIYF.

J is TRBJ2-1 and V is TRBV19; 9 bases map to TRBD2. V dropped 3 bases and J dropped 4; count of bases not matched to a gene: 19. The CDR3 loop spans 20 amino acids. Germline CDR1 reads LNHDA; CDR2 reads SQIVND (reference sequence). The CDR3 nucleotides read TGTGCCAGTAGTATCCGTCACAGGGTAACGACTAGCGGATCATACAATGAGCAGTTCTTC. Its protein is CASSIRHRVTTSGSYNEQFF.

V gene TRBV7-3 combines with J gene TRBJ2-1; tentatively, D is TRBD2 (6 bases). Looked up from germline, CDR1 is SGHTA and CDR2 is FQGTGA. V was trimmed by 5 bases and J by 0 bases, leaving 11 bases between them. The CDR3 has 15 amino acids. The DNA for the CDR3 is TGTGCCAGCAGCGCTAGCGTGAGCTCCTACAATGAGCAGTTCTTC. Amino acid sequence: CASSASVSSYNEQFF.

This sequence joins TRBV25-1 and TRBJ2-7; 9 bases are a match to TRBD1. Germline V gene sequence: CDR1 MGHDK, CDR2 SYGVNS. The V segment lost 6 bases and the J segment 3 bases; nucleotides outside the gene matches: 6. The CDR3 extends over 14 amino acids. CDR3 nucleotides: TGTGCCAGCAGCGCACCGGGACAGGGCTACGAGCAGTACTTC. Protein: CASSAPGQGYEQYF.

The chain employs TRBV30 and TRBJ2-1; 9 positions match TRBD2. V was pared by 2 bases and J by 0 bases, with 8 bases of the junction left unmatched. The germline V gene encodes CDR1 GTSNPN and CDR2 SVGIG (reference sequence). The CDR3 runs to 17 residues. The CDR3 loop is CAWSTGTSLPSYNEQFF. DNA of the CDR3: TGTGCCTGGAGTACCGGGACTAGCTTGCCCTCCTACAATGAGCAGTTCTTC.

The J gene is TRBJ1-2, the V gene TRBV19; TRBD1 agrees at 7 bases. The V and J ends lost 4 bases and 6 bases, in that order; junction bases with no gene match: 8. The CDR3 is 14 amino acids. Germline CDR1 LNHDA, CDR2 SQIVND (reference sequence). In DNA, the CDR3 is TGTGCCAGTAGTACGGGACAGTTTTTGAATGGCTACACCTTC. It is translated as CASSTGQFLNGYTF.

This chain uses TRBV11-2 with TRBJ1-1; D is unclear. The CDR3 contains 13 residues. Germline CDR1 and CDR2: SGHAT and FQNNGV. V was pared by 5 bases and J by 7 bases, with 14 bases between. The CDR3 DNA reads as TGTGCCAGCAGCATCAATCTAGGGAGTGAAGCTTTCTTT. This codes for CASSINLGSEAFF.

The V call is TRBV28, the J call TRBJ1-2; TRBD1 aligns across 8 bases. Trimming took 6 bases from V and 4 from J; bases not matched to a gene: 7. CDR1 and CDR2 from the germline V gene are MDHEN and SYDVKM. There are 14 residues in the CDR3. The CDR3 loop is CASSLGQGVYGYTF. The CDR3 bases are TGTGCCAGCAGCTTAGGACAGGGAGTCTATGGCTACACCTTC.